Listed below are T cell receptor beta chains from one sample, sequenced in a study of Graves' ophthalmopathy and Graves' hyperthyroidism. TCRdb fed the multiplex PCR reads into MiXCR, producing one record per CDR3 protein. The table has fewer than 600,000 distinct CDR3 sequences, under 15% seen once. Specimen: blood. These receptors originate from a woman in her 30s with Graves' ophthalmopathy. CDR3s include the opening cysteine and the closing phenylalanine or tryptophan. D genes are given only for firm matches. Some rows mark clone size as missing; the rest say once, few, many or name a class of expanded clone.

size	D	V	J	DNA	CDR3
many	-	TRBV20-1	TRBJ2-5	TGCAGTGCTTGGGAGGGGGAAGAGACCCAGTACTTC	CSAWEGEETQYF
many	-	TRBV5-1	TRBJ2-7	TGCGCCAGCAGCTCACAGAGCTACGAGCAGTACTTC	CASSSQSYEQYF
many	-	TRBV20-1	TRBJ2-2	TGCAGTGCCCGACCAGGGGAGCGGCCGAACACCGGGGAGCTGTTTTTT	CSARPGERPNTGELFF
many	TRBD1	TRBV15	TRBJ1-1	TGTGCCACCAGCAGAAGTGGACAGGGACGGACGGCTTTCTTT	CATSRSGQGRTAFF
many	-	TRBV12-5	TRBJ1-5	TGTGCTAGTGGCCCCATACGGCTACCCACCCTATGGCCCCAGCATTTT	CASGPIRLPTLWPQHF
-	TRBD1	TRBV28	TRBJ2-2	TGTGCCAGCAGTGGGGACAGGGAGATAAACACCGGGGAGCTGTTTTTT	CASSGDREINTGELFF
many	-	TRBV20-1	TRBJ1-2	TGCAGTGCTCCCCGGAAAGGTCGGGACTATGGCTACACCTTC	CSAPRKGRDYGYTF
many	TRBD2	TRBV2	TRBJ2-7	TGTGCCAGCAGTGAAGCACCCGCCGGGCGGGGGGCCCCCGGGCAGTACTTC	CASSEAPAGRGAPGQYF
-	TRBD2	TRBV12-3/TRBV12-4	TRBJ2-7	TGTGCCAGCAGTCCAAGCGATAGCGGGAGTGAGCAGTACTTC	CASSPSDSGSEQYF
many	-	TRBV19	TRBJ2-3	TGTGCCAGTACCCCGGGACACAGCACAGATACGCAGTATTTT	CASTPGHSTDTQYF
many	-	TRBV9	TRBJ2-6	TGTGCCAGCAGCGTTTGGTACTCTGGGGCCAACGTCCTGACTTTC	CASSVWYSGANVLTF
many	-	TRBV20-1	TRBJ1-1	TGCAGTGCTAGACCAGACACCACCACTGAAGCTTTCTTT	CSARPDTTTEAFF
many	-	TRBV30	TRBJ2-7	TGTGCCTGGAGTGTTCCTAGACAATTGACCTACGAGCAGTACTTC	CAWSVPRQLTYEQYF
many	-	TRBV12-3/TRBV12-4	TRBJ2-6	TGTGCCAGCAGCCGGGGGGCCAACGTCCTGACTTTC	CASSRGANVLTF
many	TRBD1	TRBV20-1	TRBJ2-5	TGCAGTGCCCCTAGGGACAGTCAAGAGACCCAGTACTTC	CSAPRDSQETQYF
many	TRBD1	TRBV27	TRBJ1-1	TGTGCCAGCACCTGGACAGGGGTGAACACTGAAGCTTTCTTT	CASTWTGVNTEAFF
-	-	TRBV4-1	TRBJ2-5	TGCGCCAGCAGTGGACGTATCCAAGAGACCCAGTACTTC	CASSGRIQETQYF